The 32 T cell receptor beta chains in this list originate from one sample, sequenced in a study of tumor-infiltrating lymphocytes in oesophageal squamous cell carcinoma. MiXCR, applied by TCRdb to the PCR reads, yields one record per CDR3 protein. Found here are about 21,000 distinct CDR3 sequences, 39% of them singletons; the top ten hold 19%. Sequencing was performed on esophageal tumor tissue. These TCRs come from a male donor with esophageal squamous cell carcinoma.

This clonotype was detected ten times or more. J is TRBJ1-5 and V is TRBV6-1; the D is unclear. The V and J ends lost 7 bases and 7 bases respectively, with 14 bases between them. From germline, CDR1 is MNHNS and CDR2 SASEGT. The CDR3 extends over 13 amino acids. This chain's CDR3 is CASIGWVGQPQHF. CDR3 in DNA: TGTGCCAGCATAGGCTGGGTGGGGCAGCCCCAGCATTTT.

CDR3 loop: CASSLYGLAIYEQYF. Written as DNA, the CDR3 is TGTGCCAGCAGCTTGTATGGACTAGCGATTTACGAGCAGTACTTC. The chain carries TRBV7-2 and TRBJ2-7, with 9 nucleotides matching TRBD2. This CDR3 spans 15 amino acids. CDR1 and CDR2 from the germline V gene are SGHTA and FQGNSA. With 3 bases clipped from V and 4 bases from J, the junction kept 7 bases outside the gene matches.

This clonotype came up many times. The chain uses TRBV15 and TRBJ1-6; no firm D call. The CDR3 contains 14 residues. The V end lost 0 bases, the J end lost 7 bases, and 7 bases lay between the germline ends. Germline CDR1 reads LNHNV; CDR2 reads YYDKDF (reference sequence). CDR3 loop: CATSRDGMNSPLHF. The CDR3 DNA reads as TGTGCCACCAGCAGAGATGGGATGAATTCACCCCTCCACTTT.

This clonotype has a single count. The rearrangement joins TRBV2 to TRBJ2-3; the D call may be TRBD1 or TRBD2 (6 bases each). The CDR3 is 14 residues long. Germline-derived CDR1 and CDR2 are SNHLY and FYNNEI. V was clipped by 6 bases and J by 2 bases, with 12 bases between them. The CDR3 here is CASRWGRDTDTQYF. The CDR3 DNA sequence: TGTGCCAGCAGGTGGGGGCGGGACACAGATACGCAGTATTTT.

Remarks on this clonotype: This CDR3 is missing its conserved last phenylalanine or tryptophan, likely due to a read error. The chain carries TRBV7-6 and TRBJ2-5; D may be TRBD2 (6 bases). The J call may be wrong; the DNA end is better matched by TRBJ2-1. The CDR3 sequence is 13 residues long. Germline CDR1 reads SGHVS; CDR2 reads FNYEAQ. CDR3 in DNA: TGTGCCAGCAGGAGGCGGGATTACCATGAGCAGTTCTTA. Translation: CASRRRDYHEQFL.

This clonotype was seen only a few times. The chain uses TRBV7-9 and TRBJ2-1; D tentatively reads TRBD1 or TRBD2 (7 bases each). The V and J ends lost 2 bases and 4 bases respectively, with 12 bases between them. This CDR3 has 15 amino acids. Germline CDR1 reads SEHNR; CDR2 reads FQNEAQ (reference sequence). This CDR3 reads CASSLQGGQYNEQFF. In DNA form, the CDR3 reads TGTGCCAGCAGCTTACAGGGGGGGCAGTACAATGAGCAGTTCTTC. Filled out from reference TRBV7-9 and TRBJ2-1, the complete variable domain reads DTGVSQNPRHKITKRGQNVTFRCDPISEHNRLYWYRQTLGQGPEFLTYFQNEAQLEKSRLLSDRFSAERPKGSFSTLEIQRTEQGDSAMYLCASSLQGGQYNEQFFGPGTRLTVL.

This chain connects TRBV5-1 to TRBJ2-3; D might be TRBD1 (5 bases). The germline gives CDR1 SGHRS, CDR2 YFSETQ. Trimming removed 2 bases at V and 6 bases at J, with 13 bases between. This CDR3 contains 14 residues. In DNA form, the CDR3 reads TGCGCCAGCAGCTTTTCTGCGACAGCTGATACGCAGTATTTT. It translates to CASSFSATADTQYF.

This clonotype was counted between two and nine times. J is TRBJ2-1 and V is TRBV7-2, with unresolved D. Trimming shortened V by 1 base and J by 9 bases, and 7 bases separated the two germline ends. Germline V CDR1 and CDR2: SGHTA, FQGNSA. The CDR3 covers 12 residues. The CDR3 DNA sequence: TGTGCCAGCAGCTTAGGAGTTGTTGAGCAGTTCTTC. The encoded protein is CASSLGVVEQFF. Using reference TRBV7-2 and TRBJ2-1 for the parts outside the CDR3, the full variable domain is GAGVSQSPSNKVTEKGKDVELRCDPISGHTALYWYRQSLGQGLEFLIYFQGNSAPDKSGLPSDRFSAERTGGSVSTLTIQRTQQEDSAVYLCASSLGVVEQFFGPGTRLTVL.

The V call is TRBV24-1, the J call TRBJ2-1, with a weak D call TRBD2 (6 bases). Trimming cost V 4 bases and J 3 bases, with 12 bases left between them. Germline CDR1 KGHDR, CDR2 SFDVKD. CDR3 length: 15 residues. CDR3 region: CATSERRDHYNEQFF. CDR3 DNA: TGTGCCACCAGTGAAAGGCGGGATCACTACAATGAGCAGTTCTTC.

The chain combines TRBV7-3 with TRBJ2-6; no clear D gene. The CDR3 is 19 amino acids. Germline loops: CDR1 SGHTA, CDR2 FQGTGA. V was cut by 5 bases and J by 1 base, with 21 bases left in between. CDR3 region: CASSLRHNLASSGANVLTF. CDR3 DNA sequence: TGTGCCAGCAGCCTACGACATAATCTGGCGAGTTCTGGGGCCAACGTCCTGACTTTC.

In this sample, this clonotype is medium-sized. The chain joins TRBV7-2 to TRBJ1-3, with D uncertain. The germline V gene encodes CDR1 SGHTA and CDR2 FQGNSA. V lost 2 bases, J lost 6 bases, and 5 bases lay in between. CDR3 length equals 12 residues. CDR3 loop: CASSLQLNTIYF. The DNA of the CDR3 is TGTGCCAGCAGCTTACAACTAAACACCATATATTTT.

This chain uses TRBV6-5 with TRBJ2-4, with a tentative D call TRBD1 (6 bases). The closer fit of TRBJ2-1 to the DNA end suggests the J call may be wrong. The CDR3 sequence is 14 residues long. From germline, CDR1 is MNHEY and CDR2 SVGAGI. The CDR3 sequence is CASTLRGFWNEQFF. The CDR3 nucleotides read TGTGCCAGCACCCTTAGGGGGTTCTGGAATGAGCAGTTCTTC.

This clonotype is judged medium-sized. This chain uses TRBV12-3 or TRBV12-4 with TRBJ2-7; D call uncertain. The CDR3 has 13 residues. V was shortened by 7 bases and J by 2 bases, with 12 bases between the two germline ends. The CDR3 DNA sequence: TGTGCCAGCACCGGACCACCCGCCTACGAGCAGTACTTC. Amino acids: CASTGPPAYEQYF.

The J gene is TRBJ2-5, the V gene TRBV7-1; 7 nucleotides line up with TRBD2. TRBV7-1 is filed as an ORF, its function uncertain. V trimming: 4 bases; J trimming: 5 bases; junction bases outside the gene matches: 7. The CDR3 is 14 amino acids. The CDR3 sequence is CASSYRDYEETQYF. The CDR3 DNA follows: TGTGCCAGCAGCTACCGGGACTACGAGGAGACCCAGTACTTC.

On this clonotype: It is likely a read error, because the conserved phenylalanine at the end of the CDR3 is missing. No DNA is shown, since the ends of the CDR3 on it are uncertain; the CDR3 is the one TCRdb lists. The J gene is TRBJ2-1, the V gene TRBV6-6; the table's TRBD1 call for D was not verified on the DNA. Germline values: CDR1 MNHNY, CDR2 SVGAGI (reference sequence). The CDR3 is 18 amino acids in total, end residues counted. The CDR3 region is CASSYSEDRGNSPLHFGN.

The rearrangement joins TRBV6-1 to TRBJ2-7; 11 bases are a match to TRBD1. Germline V gene sequence: CDR1 MNHNS, CDR2 SASEGT. This CDR3 contains 16 residues. The junction had 13 bases not matched to a gene; V was cut back by 7 bases and J by 5 bases. The CDR3 loop is CASTDRDGTGGDEQYF. Written as DNA, the CDR3 is TGTGCCAGCACCGACAGGGACGGGACAGGGGGAGACGAGCAGTACTTC.

This clonotype was counted ten times or more. The chain is built from TRBV4-1 and TRBJ2-7; D may be TRBD1 or TRBD2 (6 bases each). Trimming removed 1 base at V and 5 bases at J, with 18 bases between. This CDR3 region has 16 residues. The V gene's germline CDR1 is MGHRA and CDR2 YSYEKL. The CDR3 bases are TGCGCCAGCAGCCAAGTTCTAAGGGGGGCTGTTAACGAGCAGTACTTC. This gives the protein CASSQVLRGAVNEQYF.

Ten or more counts support this clonotype. This may come from a read error, since a much larger clone is one base off. V gene TRBV7-2 combines with J gene TRBJ2-1; D remains unclear. The J call could be wrong; TRBJ2-7 is a better fit for the DNA end. The CDR3 consists of 15 residues. CDR1 is SGHTA and CDR2 is FQGNSA in the germline V gene. In DNA, the CDR3 is TGTGCCAGCAGCTTATACTCCGGAACCTACAATGAGCAGTACTTC. It encodes CASSLYSGTYNEQYF.

This clonotype has at least ten counts. The chain employs TRBV4-1 and TRBJ2-7; D is unresolved. Trimming removed 4 bases at V and 2 bases at J, with 12 bases between. The CDR3 has 14 residues. Looked up from germline, CDR1 is MGHRA and CDR2 is YSYEKL. CDR3 nucleotide sequence: TGCGCCAGCAGCCCCCCCCAGAATACCTACGAGCAGTACTTC. Translation: CASSPPQNTYEQYF.

Details on this clonotype: The conserved closing phenylalanine or tryptophan is absent in this CDR3, likely reflecting a read error. The DNA is omitted, as the CDR3 cannot be located on it reliably, and the CDR3 follows TCRdb's listing. The chain recombines TRBV7-9 with TRBJ2-6; TRBD2 was called by the table and not checked on the DNA. Germline CDR1 reads SEHNR; CDR2 reads FQNEAQ (reference sequence). Counting both end residues, the CDR3 totals 15 amino acids. The CDR3 spells CASIGGTSYEQYFGA.

At least ten counts were recorded for this clonotype. The chain is built from TRBV7-9 and TRBJ1-1; D gene uncertain. V lost 0 bases and J lost 1, with 3 bases in between. The germline CDR1 and CDR2 sequences are SEHNR and FQNEAQ (reference sequence). The CDR3 runs to 13 residues. This chain's CDR3 is CASSLAPNTEAFF. The CDR3 DNA sequence: TGTGCCAGCAGCTTAGCTCCGAACACTGAAGCTTTCTTT.

This clonotype was seen many times. The conserved closing phenylalanine or tryptophan is absent in this CDR3, likely reflecting a read error. The DNA is omitted, as the CDR3 cannot be located on it reliably, and the CDR3 follows TCRdb's listing. The V call is TRBV7-3, the J call TRBJ2-3; the table's D call, TRBD1, has no DNA check behind it. The CDR3 comprises 16 residues, both ends counted. Germline-derived CDR1 and CDR2 are SGHTA and FQGTGA. CDR3 amino acids: CASSLGTEIHPSTLGT.

This sequence joins TRBV10-3 and TRBJ2-4, with 9 bases matching TRBD1. The DNA end lines up better with TRBJ2-1; the J call may be wrong. The CDR3 length is 14 residues. Germline V lookup: CDR1 ENHRY, CDR2 SYGVKD. CDR3 DNA sequence: TGTGCCATCAGTGGCCGGGACAGGGACAATGAGCAGTTCTTC. Its protein product is CAISGRDRDNEQFF.

This clonotype has at least ten counts. A much larger clone lies a single base off, so this may be a read error. The rearrangement joins TRBV7-9 to TRBJ2-7; D is unclear. Trimming removed 6 bases at V and 7 bases at J, with 22 bases between. CDR3 length: 15 residues. Germline V gene data show CDR1 as SEHNR and CDR2 as FQNEAQ (reference sequence). The CDR3 loop is CASSSDTWGRNEQYF. The CDR3 DNA reads TGTGCCAGCAGTTCCGATACCTGGGGAAGGAATGAGCAGTACTTC.

V and J are TRBV15 and TRBJ2-5; D is undetermined. The CDR3 runs to 12 residues. Trimming cost V 2 bases and J 0 bases, with 1 base left between them. Germline assignment: CDR1 LNHNV and CDR2 YYDKDF (reference sequence). The CDR3 region is CATSRNQETQYF. The DNA for the CDR3 is TGTGCCACCAGCAGAAACCAAGAGACCCAGTACTTC.

The gene calls are TRBV7-9 and TRBJ2-1; D not certain. Germline V gives CDR1 SEHNR, CDR2 FQNEAQ (reference sequence). The CDR3 contains 16 residues. V lost 1 base and J lost 3, with 13 bases in between. The CDR3 DNA reads as TGTGCCAGCAGCTTAGGTATCGCGTTGGGCTACAATGAGCAGTTCTTC. Translation gives CASSLGIALGYNEQFF.

This clonotype was recorded many times. The CDR3 protein is CATSRDLLDTQYF. The CDR3 DNA is TGTGCCACCAGCAGAGATCTGCTAGATACGCAGTATTTT. J is TRBJ2-3 and V is TRBV15; D gene ambiguous. The CDR3 is made up of 13 amino acids. CDR1 and CDR2 from the germline V gene are LNHNV and YYDKDF (reference sequence). Trimming shortened V by 0 bases and J by 5 bases, and 6 bases separated the two germline ends. The full variable domain, with the rest looked up from reference TRBV15 and TRBJ2-3, is DAMVIQNPRYQVTQFGKPVTLSCSQTLNHNVMYWYQQKSSQAPKLLFHYYDKDFNNEADTPDNFQSRRPNTSFCFLDIRSPGLGDTAMYLCATSRDLLDTQYFGPGTRLTVL.

The chain has TRBV7-2 and TRBJ2-1; 7 positions match TRBD2. This CDR3 comprises 13 residues. The V segment lost 2 bases and the J segment 8 bases; nucleotides outside the gene matches: 3. Per germline, CDR1 SGHTA and CDR2 FQGNSA. In DNA, the CDR3 is TGTGCCAGCAGCTTAAGGGGAGGGCATGAGCAGTTCTTC. Translation: CASSLRGGHEQFF.

The chain combines TRBV7-3 with TRBJ2-5; 8 bases map to TRBD2. The J call may be mistaken, given a closer DNA end match to TRBJ2-1. CDR1 SGHTA and CDR2 FQGTGA come from the germline V gene. CDR3 length: 18 amino acids. The CDR3 nucleotides are TGTGCCAGCGGTACGGGCGGGAGGCTTCGGGGAGTGTACAATGAGCAGTTCTTC. Its translation: CASGTGGRLRGVYNEQFF.

By share, this clonotype ranks as medium-sized. The V and J genes are TRBV7-8 and TRBJ2-3; 8 positions match TRBD1. The germline V gene has CDR1 SGHVS and CDR2 FQNEAQ. The CDR3 totals 16 residues. Trimming cost V 1 base and J 5 bases; bases outside gene matches: 8. CDR3 sequence reads: CASSLEGRGLGDTQYF. The CDR3 nucleotides read TGTGCCAGCAGCTTAGAAGGCAGGGGGCTCGGAGATACGCAGTATTTT.

There are a few counts of this clonotype. The rearrangement joins TRBV7-2 to TRBJ2-7; TRBD1 agrees at 11 bases. TRBJ1-2 explains the end of the DNA better; the J call may be wrong. The CDR3 is made up of 14 amino acids. Germline loops: CDR1 SGHTA, CDR2 FQGNSA. The CDR3 here is CASSSGQGASGYTF. CDR3 nucleotides: TGTGCCAGCAGCTCAGGACAGGGGGCAAGTGGCTACACCTTC.

This clonotype is deemed medium-sized. The V call is TRBV7-8, the J call TRBJ2-7; D is unresolved. Trimming shortened V by 5 bases and J by 7 bases, and 18 bases separated the two germline ends. The CDR3 extends over 14 amino acids. The germline V gene encodes CDR1 SGHVS and CDR2 FQNEAQ. CDR3 nucleotides: TGTGCCAGCAGCATAGGATCGCTTGGGGATGAGCAGTACTTC. It specifies CASSIGSLGDEQYF.